Each of the 2 T cell receptor beta chains below was sequenced from the same sample in a study of vaccination effects on CD4 cells after COVID-19. Antigens for these TCRs are unknown. Assay used: immunoSEQ multiplex PCR; TCRdb lists only in-frame clones, some missing. Counted here are about 73,000 clones, approximately 74% occurring once; the ten biggest clones make up 2.5% to 3.5%. ViraFEST assay sequencing came after antigen-specific CD4+ T cells were expanded with viral peptide pools. CD4+ T cell isolation took place after 10 days of culture. Testing of the vaccine recipients showed negative nucleocapsid antibodies and no prior SARS-CoV-2 infection. The sample was CD4+ T cells from PBMCs cultured with HCoV-NL63 spike peptides, taken before COVID-19 vaccination. The receptors come from a human donor who received a COVID-19 vaccine.

DNA of the CDR3: TGTGCCAGCAGGAGGACACCCACCGGGGAGCTGTTTTTT. It is translated as CASRRTPTGELFF. The chain carries TRBV6-5 and TRBJ2-2; a possible D gene is TRBD1 (5 bases). Germline V gives CDR1 MNHEY, CDR2 SVGAGI. The CDR3 has 13 amino acids. V lost 6 bases and J lost 4, with 9 bases in between.

This chain uses TRBV7-2 with TRBJ2-2, with 8 bases aligning to TRBD2. The CDR3 spans 15 residues. The V and J ends lost 3 bases and 5 bases, in that order; junction bases with no gene match: 5. Germline V gene lookup returns CDR1 SGHTA and CDR2 FQGNSA. CDR3 residues: CASSLGLGGTGELFF. In DNA, the CDR3 is TGTGCCAGCAGCTTGGGACTAGGTGGAACCGGGGAGCTGTTTTTT. Looking up the rest from reference TRBV7-2 and TRBJ2-2 gives the full variable domain: GAGVSQSPSNKVTEKGKDVELRCDPISGHTALYWYRQSLGQGLEFLIYFQGNSAPDKSGLPSDRFSAERTGGSVSTLTIQRTQQEDSAVYLCASSLGLGGTGELFFGEGSRLTVL.